This TCR beta chain was captured in a study of T cell responses to AZD1222 COVID-19 vaccine. Libraries were prepared by immunoSEQ multiplex PCR; TCRdb keeps only in-frame clonotypes and omits some of them. The repertoire holds roughly 180,000 clones, with roughly 94% as singletons. The J segment lost 0 bases and the V segment lost 3 bases, leaving 8 bases of the junction unmatched. The germline gives CDR1 WNHNN, CDR2 SYGVQD (reference sequence). This CDR3 region has 20 residues. Overall study findings and caveats: There were repertoire samples only from the period after the peak T cell response.

Concerning this clone: Its target is unknown.

V gene TRBV10-1 combines with J gene TRBJ2-1; TRBD2 agrees at 16 bases. This specimen was peripheral blood, taken on day 0 of AZD1222 vaccination. The receptor was derived from an adult in good health. The CDR3 region has the DNA TGCGCCAGCAGTGATCAACCGGGACTAGCGGGAGGGAGCTCCTACAATGAGCAGTTCTTC. It encodes CASSDQPGLAGGSSYNEQFF.